This TCR beta chain was found in a study of cytomegalovirus exposure and HLA in healthy donors. Study information: Inside one of the first data releases sat about 85 million unique TCRs taken from HLA-typed donors. General study results and limits: Reports showed the classifier diagnosing cytomegalovirus status with high specificity and sensitivity.

This clone came up once. Its target is not known. V trimming: 4 bases; J trimming: 3 bases; junction bases outside the gene matches: 3. Germline CDR1 reads SGHRS; CDR2 reads YFSETQ. The CDR3 covers 14 residues. This cohort consisted of healthy bone marrow donors. Nominally healthy donors were sampled, though unrecorded immune exposures were likely. Vbeta (60) and Jbeta (13) primers were used in the PCR. The assay was immunoSEQ multiplex PCR, and TCRdb's table has in-frame clones only and misses some. The table records approximately 180,000 clones, roughly 77% of them present only once. The receptor was isolated from a woman aged 50 to 60 in good health and CMV-seronegative. The rearrangement links TRBV5-1 to TRBJ2-1, with 8 bases aligning to TRBD2. Sequenced material: PBMCs. CDR3 protein: CASSGSGVYNEQFF. CDR3 in DNA: TGCGCCAGCAGCGGTAGCGGGGTCTACAATGAGCAGTTCTTC.